Listed here are 17 T cell receptor beta chains from one sample, sequenced in a study of blood T cell repertoires in COVID-19. Profiled with immunoSEQ multiplex PCR; TCRdb holds only in-frame clones, not every one. The table has some 87,000 clones, 80% to 90% seen once. Sequencing input: peripheral blood. These receptors came from a human donor in a cohort sampled during active COVID-19.

A single count supports this clone. The rearrangement joins TRBV5-1 to TRBJ1-4, with a possible D match to TRBD1 (5 bases). This CDR3 comprises 14 residues. V shed 0 bases and J shed 7 bases, with 10 bases lying between them. Per germline, CDR1 SGHRS and CDR2 YFSETQ. The CDR3 region has the DNA TGCGCCAGCAGCTTGGGCGGACACGGTGAAAAACTGTTTTTT. It is translated as CASSLGGHGEKLFF. Supplemented by reference TRBV5-1 and TRBJ1-4, the full variable domain reads KAGVTQTPRYLIKTRGQQVTLSCSPISGHRSVSWYQQTPGQGLQFLFEYFSETQRNKGNFPGRFSGRQFSNSRSEMNVSTLELGDSALYLCASSLGGHGEKLFFGSGTQLSVL.

The chain combines TRBV7-8 with TRBJ1-1; 7 bases line up with TRBD1. V lost 6 bases, J lost 0 bases, and 7 bases stayed unmatched. The CDR3 sequence is 15 residues long. Per the germline V gene, CDR1 is SGHVS and CDR2 is FQNEAQ. The DNA for the CDR3 is TGTGCCAGCAGTCGACAGGGTGGGGTGAACACTGAAGCTTTCTTT. Translating gives CASSRQGGVNTEAFF.

The chain recombines TRBV30 with TRBJ1-1, with no clear D. V shed 0 bases and J shed 2 bases, with 7 bases lying between them. The CDR3 length is 13 residues. The germline V gene has CDR1 GTSNPN and CDR2 SVGIG (reference sequence). The CDR3 protein is CAWSVSYNTEAFF. CDR3 nucleotides: TGTGCCTGGAGTGTGAGTTACAACACTGAAGCTTTCTTT.

The chain couples TRBV4-3 to TRBJ2-5; 10 nucleotides line up with TRBD2. Germline values: CDR1 LGHNA, CDR2 YSLEER. V dropped 3 bases and J dropped 3; count of bases not matched to a gene: 1. The CDR3 length is 14 residues. Here the CDR3 DNA reads TGCGCCAGCAGCCAGAGCGGGGGGGAAGAGACCCAGTACTTC. It translates to CASSQSGGEETQYF.

CDR3 sequence: CASSGDRLNTEAFF. The CDR3 DNA sequence: TGTGCCAGCAGCGGGGACAGACTGAACACTGAAGCTTTCTTT. J is TRBJ1-1 and V is TRBV6-5; 7 positions match TRBD1. CDR1 and CDR2 from the germline V gene are MNHEY and SVGAGI. The CDR3 consists of 14 residues. The J segment lost 0 bases and the V segment lost 6 bases, leaving 4 bases of the junction unmatched.

The rearrangement links TRBV5-1 to TRBJ1-1; unclear D gene. CDR1 SGHRS and CDR2 YFSETQ come from the germline V gene. There are 16 residues in the CDR3. With 4 bases removed from V and 0 bases from J, the gap between germline ends came to 16 bases. This chain's CDR3 is CASSVRPPGLNTEAFF. CDR3 DNA: TGCGCCAGCAGCGTCCGACCGCCGGGTCTGAACACTGAAGCTTTCTTT. Variable domain in full (rest from reference TRBV5-1 and TRBJ1-1): KAGVTQTPRYLIKTRGQQVTLSCSPISGHRSVSWYQQTPGQGLQFLFEYFSETQRNKGNFPGRFSGRQFSNSRSEMNVSTLELGDSALYLCASSVRPPGLNTEAFFGQGTRLTVV.

The chain carries TRBV7-9 and TRBJ1-2, with unresolved D. Germline lookup yields CDR1 SEHNR and CDR2 FQNEAQ (reference sequence). The CDR3 covers 14 residues. V gave up 2 bases and J gave up 5 bases, with 12 bases separating them. CDR3 in DNA: TGTGCCAGCAGCTTATCAGGAATTCCGTATGGCTACACCTTC. Protein sequence: CASSLSGIPYGYTF.

The chain recombines TRBV7-9 with TRBJ2-5, with D possibly TRBD1 on 6 matching bases. The CDR3 contains 14 residues. V lost 8 bases, J lost 1 base, and 14 bases lay in between. Germline V gene sequence: CDR1 SEHNR, CDR2 FQNEAQ (reference sequence). DNA of the CDR3: TGTGCCAGCCTCAAGGACAGCAGCCAAGAGACCCAGTACTTC. Encoded protein: CASLKDSSQETQYF.

The chain couples TRBV7-9 to TRBJ1-4, with D uncertain. The CDR3 extends over 14 amino acids. V was pared by 3 bases and J by 1 base, with 6 bases between. Germline CDR1 SEHNR, CDR2 FQNEAQ (reference sequence). In DNA form, the CDR3 reads TGTGCCAGCAGCTTTCGCGTAACTAATGAAAAACTGTTTTTT. Amino acids: CASSFRVTNEKLFF.

The rearrangement joins TRBV24-1 to TRBJ2-3, with a weak D call TRBD2 (6 bases). Deletions cut 1 base from V and 8 bases from J, with 9 bases between. CDR3 length equals 13 residues. Germline V CDR1 and CDR2: KGHDR, SFDVKD. The CDR3 here is CATSDFGGSTQYF. The CDR3 region has the DNA TGTGCCACCAGTGATTTTGGAGGGAGTACGCAGTATTTT.

J is TRBJ1-5 and V is TRBV6-5, with no clear D. The CDR3 length is 14 residues. Trimming shortened V by 6 bases and J by 9 bases, and 18 bases separated the two germline ends. From germline, CDR1 is MNHEY and CDR2 SVGAGI. The CDR3 region is CASSHGGPGRPQHF. The CDR3 DNA sequence: TGTGCCAGCAGCCACGGAGGCCCAGGTCGGCCCCAGCATTTT.

Worth noting for this clone: Other DNA sequences in this specimen translate into the identical CDR3. V gene TRBV11-3 combines with J gene TRBJ2-3; 9 positions match TRBD1. The CDR3 is 15 residues long. Germline loops: CDR1 SGHNT, CDR2 YENEEA. After removal of 1 base from V and 3 bases from J, the junction contained 2 bases not matched to a gene. The CDR3 DNA sequence: TGTGCCAGCAGCTTAGGACAGGGGGTTACAGATACGCAGTATTTT. Translating it yields CASSLGQGVTDTQYF.

The V and J genes are TRBV30 and TRBJ2-2; TRBD1 agrees at 7 bases. The V gene end was trimmed by 4 bases and the J gene end by 0 bases; junction bases not matched to a gene: 5. The CDR3 covers 15 residues. The germline V gene encodes CDR1 GTSNPN and CDR2 SVGIG (reference sequence). As DNA, the CDR3 is TGTGCCTGGACCCTGGGACAGCCGAACACCGGGGAGCTGTTTTTT. Translating gives CAWTLGQPNTGELFF.

A few counts support this clone. V and J are TRBV3-1 (or the pseudogene TRBV3-2) and TRBJ2-7; D gene unclear. Trimming left V 2 bases short and J 6 bases short, with 5 bases between. This CDR3 has 11 amino acids. The germline gives CDR1 LGHDT, CDR2 YNNKEL (reference sequence). CDR3 protein: CASSQLSEQYF. As DNA, the CDR3 is TGTGCCAGCAGCCAATTGAGCGAGCAGTACTTC.

The chain employs TRBV10-3 and TRBJ2-7, with 7 bases identical to TRBD1. The CDR3 totals 15 residues. Germline V gene sequence: CDR1 ENHRY, CDR2 SYGVKD. The ends lost 6 bases at V and 0 bases at J; junction bases unmatched: 8. Here the CDR3 DNA reads TGTGCCATCAGCCCCCCGACAGGGAACTCCTACGAGCAGTACTTC. It is translated as CAISPPTGNSYEQYF.

V and J are TRBV5-1 and TRBJ1-6, with 11 bases lining up with TRBD1. V shed 3 bases, J shed 8 bases, and the junction held 10 bases outside the gene matches. The CDR3 has 17 residues. From germline, CDR1 is SGHRS and CDR2 YFSETQ. DNA of the CDR3: TGCGCCAGCAGCTCCGGGACAGGGGGAGCCCTGGATTCACCCCTCCACTTT. This translates into CASSSGTGGALDSPLHF.

This rearrangement joins TRBV6-5 to TRBJ1-6; 7 bases fit TRBD1. V shed 6 bases and J 9 bases; nucleotides not matched to a gene: 8. CDR1 is MNHEY and CDR2 is SVGAGI in the germline V gene. The CDR3 has 14 amino acids. The CDR3 nucleotides are TGTGCCAGCAGGCCCGGGACAGTTCGTTCACCCCTCCACTTT. It is translated as CASRPGTVRSPLHF.